This T cell receptor beta chain originates from a study of blood T cell repertoires in COVID-19. Study-wide context: The United States, Italy and Spain supplied acute and convalescent COVID-19 samples. In each case, the material was cDNA or gDNA derived from T cells, B-cell-depleted T cells, or PBMCs.

Germline loops: CDR1 MNHEY, CDR2 SMNVEV (reference sequence). V lost 4 bases and J lost 7, with 19 bases in between. The CDR3 sequence is 15 residues long. Per the original methods: Counts of nucleated cells, estimated from reference gene primer amplification, were obtained. TCRdb's copy holds only in-frame clones and misses some; the assay was immunoSEQ multiplex PCR. V and J calls plus clone size are reproduced from that table; the DNA served to infer D and trimming. Of some 150,000 clones in the sample, roughly 88% were seen once. The TCR sequence derives from a woman between 55 and 75 years old with acute or convalescent COVID-19. The V and J genes are TRBV27 and TRBJ1-2; D not certain. Sequencing was performed on peripheral blood. The CDR3 sequence: CASSWNGRGVAGYTF. CDR3 DNA: TGTGCCAGCAGTTGGAACGGTCGCGGGGTCGCTGGCTACACCTTC.